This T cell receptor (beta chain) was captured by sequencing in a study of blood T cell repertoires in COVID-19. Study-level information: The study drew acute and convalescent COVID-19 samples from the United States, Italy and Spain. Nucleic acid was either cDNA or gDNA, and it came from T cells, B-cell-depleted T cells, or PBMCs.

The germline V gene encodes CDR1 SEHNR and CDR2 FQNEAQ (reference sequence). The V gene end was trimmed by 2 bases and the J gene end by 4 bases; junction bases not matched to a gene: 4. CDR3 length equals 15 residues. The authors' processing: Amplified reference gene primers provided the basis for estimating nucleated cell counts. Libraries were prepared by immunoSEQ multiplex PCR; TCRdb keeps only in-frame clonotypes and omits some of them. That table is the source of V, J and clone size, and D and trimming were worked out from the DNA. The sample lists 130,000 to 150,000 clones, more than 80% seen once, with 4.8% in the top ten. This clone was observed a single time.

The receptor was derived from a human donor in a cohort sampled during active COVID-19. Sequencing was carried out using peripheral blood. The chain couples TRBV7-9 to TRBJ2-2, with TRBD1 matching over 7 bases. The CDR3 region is CASSLKGAGTGELFF. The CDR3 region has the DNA TGTGCCAGCAGCTTAAAGGGGGCAGGCACCGGGGAGCTGTTTTTT.